The T cell receptor beta chain under discussion was sequenced for a study of T cell repertoires in cytomegalovirus infection. Regarding the study as a whole: The cumulative frequency of public TCR beta families identified carriers of CMV plus the relevant HLA.

TCRdb re-called the reads with MiXCR, one entry per CDR3 protein. Here the sample spans 200,000 to 250,000 distinct CDR3 sequences, 35% to 45% being singletons. On this clonotype itself: Its antigen is undetermined.

Germline values: CDR1 SEHNR, CDR2 FQNEAQ (reference sequence). V lost 7 bases to trimming and J lost 1 base, with 14 bases between them. This CDR3 is 14 amino acids long. The clonotype originates from a human donor in good health (CMV status not recorded). Some clones in this sample may be carry-over from other donors' samples. The V gene is TRBV7-9, the J gene TRBJ2-7; D is possibly TRBD2 (6 bases). Sequencing was performed on CD8+ T cells from cultured PBMCs, taken from culture after CMV antigen stimulation. The CDR3 sequence: CASTRAGTSYEQYF. CDR3 bases: TGTGCCAGCACCCGAGCCGGGACTTCCTACGAGCAGTACTTC.